A single sample gave rise to the 2 T cell receptor beta chains below, sequenced in a study of T cells in Graves' hyperthyroidism and ophthalmopathy. TCR beta CDR3 sequences were amplified from RNA transcripts. The primer set for the first-round RT-PCR of the TCR CDR3 was HTBI. TCRdb ran MiXCR on the multiplex PCR reads and lists one entry per CDR3 protein. The sample records more than 550,000 distinct CDR3 sequences, 15% to 20% being singletons. The sequenced sample consisted of blood. All receptors derive from a man aged 50-60 years with Graves' hyperthyroidism.

This clonotype was counted between two and nine times. The V call is TRBV7-3, the J call TRBJ2-5; no clear D gene. The CDR3 has 13 amino acids. Trimming shortened V by 3 bases and J by 0 bases, and 5 bases separated the two germline ends. The V gene's germline CDR1 is SGHTA and CDR2 FQGTGA. The CDR3 sequence is CASSFPHQETQYF. The CDR3 nucleotides read TGTGCCAGCAGCTTCCCCCACCAAGAGACCCAGTACTTC.

This clonotype has a handful of counts. The V call is TRBV6-1, the J call TRBJ2-5; D unresolved. The CDR3 is 13 amino acids. Germline CDR1 reads MNHNS; CDR2 reads SASEGT. Trimming shortened V by 5 bases and J by 4 bases, and 11 bases separated the two germline ends. As DNA, the CDR3 is TGTGCCAGCAGTTCGGCTGGGCGAGAGACCCAGTACTTC. Amino acid sequence: CASSSAGRETQYF.